These 21 T cell receptor beta chains originate from one sample sequenced in a study of blood T cell repertoires in COVID-19. Generated by immunoSEQ multiplex PCR, the TCRdb table keeps only in-frame clones and is missing some. The table has approximately 290,000 clones, over 75% seen once. Sequences were obtained from peripheral blood. The receptors were sampled from a human donor with COVID-19, enrolled during active disease. The donor label of this sample is uncertain.

J is TRBJ1-1 and V is TRBV3-1 (or the pseudogene TRBV3-2); 8 nucleotides align to TRBD1. V shed 3 bases and J 5 bases; nucleotides not matched to a gene: 5. There are 14 residues in the CDR3. In germline, CDR1 is LGHDT, CDR2 YNNKEL (reference sequence). In DNA form, the CDR3 reads TGTGCCAGCAGCCACCTAGACAGGGGAACTGAAGCTTTCTTT. It translates to CASSHLDRGTEAFF.

This chain links TRBV6-5 with TRBJ1-1; no definite D call. Trimming stripped 5 bases from V and 0 bases from J, with 13 bases between. The CDR3 sequence is 15 residues long. Per germline, CDR1 MNHEY and CDR2 SVGAGI. For the CDR3, the DNA is TGTGCCAGCAGTCCCGAGCGCGTCTTGAACACTGAAGCTTTCTTT. Translated: CASSPERVLNTEAFF.

The chain uses TRBV28 and TRBJ2-1; 11 nucleotides agree with TRBD2. CDR1 and CDR2 from the germline V gene are MDHEN and SYDVKM. Trimming removed 0 bases from V and 6 bases from J; junction bases left unmatched: 4. The CDR3 covers 16 residues. The CDR3 bases are TGTGCCAGCAGTTTATGGGCTAGCGGGGGGCTCAATGAGCAGTTCTTC. Translation: CASSLWASGGLNEQFF.

The J gene is TRBJ2-1, the V gene TRBV6-5, with 11 bases identical to TRBD2. Trimming removed 6 bases from V and 2 bases from J; junction bases left unmatched: 3. This CDR3 has 15 residues. Germline V gene lookup returns CDR1 MNHEY and CDR2 SVGAGI. CDR3 protein: CASSLTSGAYNEQFF. The DNA of the CDR3 is TGTGCCAGCAGCCTGACTAGCGGGGCCTACAATGAGCAGTTCTTC.

This chain connects TRBV28 to TRBJ1-2; TRBD1 might be the D (5 bases). Trimming pared 4 bases from V and 10 bases from J, leaving 10 bases between. CDR1 MDHEN and CDR2 SYDVKM come from the germline V gene. The CDR3 totals 11 residues. The chain's CDR3 is CASSYQGNYTF. The CDR3 DNA follows: TGTGCCAGCAGTTACCAGGGTAACTACACCTTC.

The chain employs TRBV11-2 and TRBJ2-3, with 9 bases aligning to TRBD1. The CDR3 spans 16 residues. Germline CDR1 reads SGHAT; CDR2 reads FQNNGV. The trim removed 4 bases at V and 2 bases at J, leaving 7 bases unmatched. The CDR3 region has the DNA TGTGCCAGCAGCTGGGGGACAGGGCCTCCCACAGATACGCAGTATTTT. Residues: CASSWGTGPPTDTQYF.

This rearrangement joins TRBV21-1 to TRBJ1-4; the table's D call, TRBD1, was not checked against the DNA. TRBV21-1 represents a pseudogene. This CDR3 is 19 amino acids long. CDR3 region: CASSKEVEVSDRLVEKLFF. CDR3 nucleotide sequence: TGTGCCAGCAGCAAAGAAGTAGAAGTGTCGGACAGGCTTGTTGAAAAACTGTTTTTT.

V is TRBV2 and J is TRBJ2-1; possibly TRBD2 for D (6 bases). The CDR3 has 14 amino acids. Germline V CDR1 and CDR2: SNHLY, FYNNEI. Trimming stripped 7 bases from V and 8 bases from J, with 18 bases between. CDR3 sequence (DNA): TGTGCCAGCAATCTAGCGAACCCAGGCGATGAGCAGTTCTTC. The encoded protein is CASNLANPGDEQFF.

The rearrangement uses TRBV5-6 and TRBJ2-1; TRBD2 might be the D (5 bases). CDR3 length: 14 residues. V lost 0 bases and J lost 10, with 14 bases in between. The germline V gene encodes CDR1 SGHDT and CDR2 YYEEEE. This chain's CDR3 is CASSLGAGRGEQFF. CDR3 nucleotides: TGTGCCAGCAGCTTGGGGGCTGGGCGCGGGGAGCAGTTCTTC.

This chain connects TRBV30 to TRBJ1-5; D gene unclear. With 1 base removed from V and 2 bases from J, the gap between germline ends came to 9 bases. The V gene's germline CDR1 is GTSNPN and CDR2 SVGIG (reference sequence). The CDR3 covers 14 residues. The CDR3 spells CAWSGLQRNQPQHF. In DNA form, the CDR3 reads TGTGCCTGGAGTGGACTTCAGCGCAATCAGCCCCAGCATTTT.

V and J are TRBV15 and TRBJ2-1; 7 bases fit TRBD2. This CDR3 comprises 16 residues. Germline V CDR1 and CDR2: LNHNV, YYDKDF (reference sequence). V lost 0 bases, J lost 2 bases, and 4 bases stayed unmatched. The CDR3 bases are TGTGCCACCAGCAGAGATGGTCTAGCGGCCTACAATGAGCAGTTCTTC. It is translated as CATSRDGLAAYNEQFF.

The genes are TRBV19 and TRBJ1-6, with a weak D call TRBD1 (6 bases). CDR3 length: 13 residues. Per the germline V gene, CDR1 is LNHDA and CDR2 is SQIVND (reference sequence). V was shortened by 10 bases and J by 7 bases, with 14 bases between the two germline ends. CDR3 region: CATTVQGNSPLHF. CDR3 nucleotides: TGTGCCACCACGGTACAGGGAAATTCACCCCTCCACTTT.

The chain carries TRBV7-3 and TRBJ2-3; 12 positions match TRBD2. Germline assignment: CDR1 SGHTA and CDR2 FQGTGA. The CDR3 spans 14 residues. V was pared by 1 base and J by 9 bases, with 2 bases of the junction left unmatched. Here the CDR3 reads CASSLSTSGRTQYF. In nucleotides, the CDR3 is TGTGCCAGCAGCTTAAGCACTAGCGGGAGGACGCAGTATTTT.

CDR3 in amino acids: CASREEGGPNYGYTF. In DNA, the CDR3 is TGTGCCAGCAGAGAGGAAGGAGGGCCTAACTATGGCTACACCTTC. The gene calls are TRBV6-6 and TRBJ1-2; D unclear. The CDR3 is 15 amino acids. V was trimmed by 6 bases and J by 0 bases, leaving 14 bases between them. Germline CDR1 is MNHNY and CDR2 is SVGAGI (reference sequence).

The rearrangement uses TRBV11-2 and TRBJ1-1; 8 bases are shared with TRBD1. The CDR3 sequence is 13 residues long. The germline V gene has CDR1 SGHAT and CDR2 FQNNGV. Losses at the gene ends were 6 bases for V and 4 bases for J; bases not matched to a gene: 4. CDR3 coding DNA: TGTGCCAGCAGGGTAGACAGGGGCACTGAAGCTTTCTTT. Translation: CASRVDRGTEAFF.

The V call is TRBV12-3 or TRBV12-4, the J call TRBJ2-7; 7 nucleotides match TRBD1. The CDR3 has 12 amino acids. J was trimmed by 6 bases and V by 5 bases; bases with no gene match: 4. CDR3 bases: TGTGCCAGCAGTCGGACAGGTGGCGAGCAGTACTTC. Its translation: CASSRTGGEQYF.

This clone appeared a single time. This chain uses TRBV2 with TRBJ1-6, with 10 bases identical to TRBD1. CDR1 SNHLY and CDR2 FYNNEI come from the germline V gene. This CDR3 spans 15 amino acids. Trimming cost V 10 bases and J 7 bases; bases outside gene matches: 10. The CDR3 DNA sequence: TGTGCCACCAAAACGGACAGGGGGAGAAATTCACCCCTCCACTTT. Translating it yields CATKTDRGRNSPLHF.

CDR3 in amino acids: CASSWDGTVPSNQPQHF. For the CDR3, the DNA is TGTGCCAGCAGCTGGGATGGGACAGTCCCTAGCAATCAGCCCCAGCATTTT. This sequence joins TRBV5-8 and TRBJ1-5; 7 nucleotides line up with TRBD1. The CDR3 contains 17 residues. CDR1 is SGHTS, CDR2 YDEGEE, per germline. V gave up 3 bases and J gave up 0 bases; unmatched junction bases: 9.

The rearrangement links TRBV11-2 to TRBJ2-7; TRBD1 aligns across 9 bases. Germline CDR1 SGHAT, CDR2 FQNNGV. V trimming: 1 base; J trimming: 5 bases; junction bases outside the gene matches: 9. This CDR3 contains 16 residues. This chain's CDR3 is CASSLGVNRGLDEQYF. The DNA of the CDR3 is TGTGCCAGCAGCTTAGGGGTTAACAGGGGGCTGGACGAGCAGTACTTC. Together with reference TRBV11-2 and TRBJ2-7, the CDR3 gives the full variable domain: EAGVAQSPRYKIIEKRQSVAFWCNPISGHATLYWYQQILGQGPKLLIQFQNNGVVDDSQLPKDRFSAERLKGVDSTLKIQPAKLEDSAVYLCASSLGVNRGLDEQYFGPGTRLTVT.

The chain carries TRBV6-5 and TRBJ2-2, with TRBD2 as a possible D gene (5 bases). CDR3 size: 14 residues. Germline assignment: CDR1 MNHEY and CDR2 SVGAGI. The CDR3 bases are TGTGGCAGTGGTCGAAGCGGCAACACCGGGGAGCTGTTTTTT. Translated, it gives CGSGRSGNTGELFF.

This sequence joins TRBV6-1 and TRBJ1-2; maybe TRBD1 (6 bases). Germline V gives CDR1 MNHNS, CDR2 SASEGT. The CDR3 has 13 residues. V was trimmed by 0 bases and J by 8 bases, leaving 10 bases between them. CDR3 protein: CASSEAGGGGYTF. The CDR3 nucleotides read TGTGCCAGCAGTGAAGCAGGGGGGGGAGGCTACACCTTC.